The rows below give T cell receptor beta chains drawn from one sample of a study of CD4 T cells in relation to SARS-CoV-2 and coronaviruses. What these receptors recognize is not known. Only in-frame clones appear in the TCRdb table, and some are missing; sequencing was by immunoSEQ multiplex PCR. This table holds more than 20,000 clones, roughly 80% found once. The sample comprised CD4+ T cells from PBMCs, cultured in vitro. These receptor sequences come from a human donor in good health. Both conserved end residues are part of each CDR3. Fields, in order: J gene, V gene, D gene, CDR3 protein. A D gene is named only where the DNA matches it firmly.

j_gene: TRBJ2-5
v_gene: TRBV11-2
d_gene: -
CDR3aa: CASSVPGRKETQYF

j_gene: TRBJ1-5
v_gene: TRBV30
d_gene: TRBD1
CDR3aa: CAWSKGARIGGSNQPQHF

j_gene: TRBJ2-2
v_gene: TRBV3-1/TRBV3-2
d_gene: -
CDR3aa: CASSQDPRQGLTELFF

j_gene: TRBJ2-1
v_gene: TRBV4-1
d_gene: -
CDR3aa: CASSQVPLSGPGRVEQFF

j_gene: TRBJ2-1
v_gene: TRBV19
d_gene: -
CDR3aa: CASSIIGRADEQFF

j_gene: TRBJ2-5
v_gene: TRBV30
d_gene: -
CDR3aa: CAWSAVERGETQYF

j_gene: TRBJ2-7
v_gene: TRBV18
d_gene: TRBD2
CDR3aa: CASSPYLGGSLEQYF

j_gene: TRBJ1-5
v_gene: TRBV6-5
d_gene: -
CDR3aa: CASSTNQPQHF

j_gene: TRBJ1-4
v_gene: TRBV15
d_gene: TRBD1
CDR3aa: CATSELFRDRGEKLFF

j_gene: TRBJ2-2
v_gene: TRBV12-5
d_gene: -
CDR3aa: CASGLVLGGPGELFF

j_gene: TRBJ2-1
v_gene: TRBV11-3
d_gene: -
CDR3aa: CASSLSGGSRNEQFF

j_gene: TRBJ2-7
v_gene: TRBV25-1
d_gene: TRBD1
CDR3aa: CASRKTGGSSYEQYF

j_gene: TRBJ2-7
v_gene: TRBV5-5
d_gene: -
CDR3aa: CASSLARLYEQYF

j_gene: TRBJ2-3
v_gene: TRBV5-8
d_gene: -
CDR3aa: CASTRGVVDTQYF

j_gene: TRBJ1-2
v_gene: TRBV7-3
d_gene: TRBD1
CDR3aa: CASSRDRGGGYTF

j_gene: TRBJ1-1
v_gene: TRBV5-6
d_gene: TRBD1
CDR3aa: CASSLGGTGNTEAFF

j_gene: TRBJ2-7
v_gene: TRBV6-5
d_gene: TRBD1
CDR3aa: CASFGQGLYEQYF

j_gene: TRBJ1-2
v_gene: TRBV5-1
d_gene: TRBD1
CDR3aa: CASSPGQGSVGGYTF

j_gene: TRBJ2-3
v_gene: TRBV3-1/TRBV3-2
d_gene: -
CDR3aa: CASSQRGRADTQYF

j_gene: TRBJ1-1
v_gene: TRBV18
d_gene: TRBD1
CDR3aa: CASSPRTGGDTEAFF

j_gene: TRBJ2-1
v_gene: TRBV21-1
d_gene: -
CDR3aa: CASSKTRPKISYNEQFF

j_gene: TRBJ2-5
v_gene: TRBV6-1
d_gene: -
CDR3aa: CASSEMGGRGETQYF

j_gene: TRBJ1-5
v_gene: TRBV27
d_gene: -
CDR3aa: CASRGGDQPQHF

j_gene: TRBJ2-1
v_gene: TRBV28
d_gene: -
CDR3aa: CASSFLPPRVSYNEQFF

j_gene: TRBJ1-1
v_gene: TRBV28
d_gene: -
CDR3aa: CASSLRRTGTEAFF

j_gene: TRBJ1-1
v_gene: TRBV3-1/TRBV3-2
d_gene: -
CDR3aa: CASSQSWRAMNTEAFF

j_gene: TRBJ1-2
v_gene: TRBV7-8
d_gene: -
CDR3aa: CASSLPAVSNYGYTF

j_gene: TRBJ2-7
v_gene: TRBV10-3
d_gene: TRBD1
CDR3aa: CAIRGDSSSYEQYF

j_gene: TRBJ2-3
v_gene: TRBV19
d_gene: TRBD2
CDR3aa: CASSKLQAGGGTDTQYF

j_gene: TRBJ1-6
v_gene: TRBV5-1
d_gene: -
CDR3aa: CASNPGGLDSPLHF

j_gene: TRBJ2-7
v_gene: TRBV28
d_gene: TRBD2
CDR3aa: CASSFAASGSYEQYF

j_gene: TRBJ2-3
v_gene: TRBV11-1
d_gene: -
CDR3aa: CASSLAADTQYF

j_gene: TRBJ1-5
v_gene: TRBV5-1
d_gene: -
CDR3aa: CASSRMEGQPQHF

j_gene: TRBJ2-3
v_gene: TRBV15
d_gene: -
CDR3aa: CATSRVAGFTDTQYF

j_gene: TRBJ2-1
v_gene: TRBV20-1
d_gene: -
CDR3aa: CSASFRERSYNEQFF

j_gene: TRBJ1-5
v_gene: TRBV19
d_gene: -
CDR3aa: CATGGGGGQPQHF

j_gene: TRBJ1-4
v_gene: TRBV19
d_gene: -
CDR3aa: CASSTIKPGPKEGKLFF

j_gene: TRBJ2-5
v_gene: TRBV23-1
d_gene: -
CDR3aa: CASSPATETQYF

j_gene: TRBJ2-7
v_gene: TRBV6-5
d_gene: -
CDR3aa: CASSYSATRPVYEQYF

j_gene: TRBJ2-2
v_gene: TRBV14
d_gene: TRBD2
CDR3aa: CASSGLERSTGELFF

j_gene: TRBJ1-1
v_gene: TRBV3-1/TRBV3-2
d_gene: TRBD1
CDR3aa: CASSHGTVTEAFF

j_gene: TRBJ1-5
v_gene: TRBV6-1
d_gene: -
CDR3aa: CASSEGGSRQPQHF

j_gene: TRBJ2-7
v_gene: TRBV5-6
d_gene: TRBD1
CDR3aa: CASSSPARDRGLYEQYF

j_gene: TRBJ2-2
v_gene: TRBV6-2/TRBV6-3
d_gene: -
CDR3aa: CASSYPGELFF

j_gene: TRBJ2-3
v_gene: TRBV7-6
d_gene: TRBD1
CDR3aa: CASSRTTGGRADTQYF

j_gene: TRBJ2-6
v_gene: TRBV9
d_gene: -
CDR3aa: CASSVGGGRFSGANVLTF

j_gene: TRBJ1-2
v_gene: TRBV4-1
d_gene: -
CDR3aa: CASSQDPRGTNYGYTF

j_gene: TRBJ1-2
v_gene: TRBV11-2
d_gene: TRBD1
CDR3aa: CASSLQGQGSGYTF

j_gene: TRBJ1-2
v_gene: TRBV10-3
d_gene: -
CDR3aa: CAISEFERSYGYTF

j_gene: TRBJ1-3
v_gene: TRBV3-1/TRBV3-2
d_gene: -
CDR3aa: CASSQDPYDRISGNTIYF

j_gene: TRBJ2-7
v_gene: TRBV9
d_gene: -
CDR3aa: CASSSGPGSYEQYF

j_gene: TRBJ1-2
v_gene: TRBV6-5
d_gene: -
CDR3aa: CASRPGRGYGYTF